The TCR beta chain under discussion was sequenced for a study of vaccination and CD4 T cells after COVID-19 (dated by TCRdb to 2022 to 2024). Study-level background: Convalescent patients had a positive SARS-CoV-2 result on nasal swab PCR, and of these patients, nine had mild disease and one had severe disease. In the convalescent cohort there were six males and four females, among whom were two Hispanic individuals, seven Caucasians, two Asians and one multiracial person. Post-COVID blood samples from convalescent patients were collected a median of about 100 days after diagnosis, with a range of roughly 30 to 170 days. For stimulating the cultures, overlapping spike peptide pools were used, derived from SARS-CoV-2 as well as from the common cold coronaviruses HCoV-NL63, HCoV-OC43 and HCoV-229E. In over 8 COVID-19 convalescent patients and several infection-naive healthy vaccine recipients, researchers compared the spike-specific CD4+ TCR repertoire from before mRNA vaccination with the repertoire from after. Each participant got two doses of either the Pfizer-BioNTech BNT162b2 vaccine (n=8) or the Moderna mRNA-1273 vaccine (n=2). Control cultures received a CEFX viral epitope pool as the positive control, an HIV-1 Nef peptide pool as the negative control, or no peptide. Post-vaccine blood samples were taken a median of 72 days after the second vaccine dose, with a range of roughly 13 to 250 days. The paper as a whole reports these results and caveats: Of the vaccine-specific clones found in convalescent patients, nearly all (304 of 307) were mono-reactive for SARS-CoV-2 spike instead of being cross-reactive with common cold coronaviruses. Relatively few convalescent patients were included in the study, and early timepoints after natural infection were not analyzed. An increase in the median number of SARS-CoV-2-reactive clonotypes from approximately 20 after infection to 38 after vaccination was observed, but the change was not found to be significant. In convalescent patients, a median approximately 90% of post-vaccine SARS-CoV-2-reactive clones were detected only after vaccination, suggesting vaccine-specific priming.

In the case of this clonotype: What antigen it recognizes has not been identified. It has no much larger one-base neighbor in the sample; base qualities were not kept.

Library method: PCR. At the Johns Hopkins FTIC core, DNA from the cultured CD4+ T cells underwent TCR sequencing with the Oncomine TCR Beta short-read assay. The QIAamp micro DNA kit was used to extract genomic DNA from the cultured CD4+ T cells. The Oncomine TCR Beta libraries from cultured CD4+ T cells were pooled using unique dual indexes and then sequenced on an Illumina iSeq 100. From the authors' description of their analysis: Non-productive sequences were filtered out, and CDR3s that did not start with C, did not end with F or W, or were shorter than 7 amino acids were discarded. Antigen-specific clonotypes were identified using the MANAFEST web application through comparison of peptide-stimulated wells with reference and other culture wells. For a clone to be called positive, the clone needed an FDR below 0.05, an odds ratio above 5, and a productive frequency above 0.1% in at least two of three replicate wells. A clonotype counted as cross-reactive if it showed significant expansion both in the SARS-CoV-2 spike wells and in at least one common cold coronavirus spike condition. CDR3 homology was assessed with Levenshtein distances (stringdist) and unrooted phylogenetic trees (ape) in R version 3.6.1. The public sequencing data were trimmed at Q25 with fastp and processed into clonotypes with MiXCR by TCRdb, which kept only in-frame beta chains. Under each unique CDR3 protein, matching rows form one entry showing the most common genes and DNA. TCRdb's processing, not the authors', yielded these V and J calls. The sample table shows roughly 15,000 distinct CDR3 sequences, and 52% are seen once. Jointly, the top ten make up under 8.5% of the sample.

The sample's treatment or condition, from its label and the paper: 10-day PBMC culture with coronavirus spike peptide pools or control peptides (ViraFEST assay). To expand antigen-specific T cells with peptide pools and then pick out the expanded clonotypes through TCR sequencing, the study relied on the ViraFEST assay. Positive SARS-CoV-2 PCR tests in the convalescent patients dated from March to December 2020, before Alpha, Beta and Delta variants emerged in the United States. Each well held 2.2 million or so PBMCs cultured in IMDM containing approximately 5.3% human AB serum and approximately 9.1 IU/ml IL-2, with around 9.2 ug/ml peptide pools added. Half of the culture medium was replaced with fresh IL-2-containing medium on days 3 and 7. After around 11 days of culture, CD4+ T cells were isolated by negative selection using the EasySep CD4+ T cell isolation kit. Ficoll-Paque Plus gradient centrifugation was used to isolate PBMCs from whole blood, and the isolated PBMCs were then either used fresh or cryopreserved at -140C. Each culture condition was generally run in triplicate wells.

The CDR3 holds 13 amino acids from the cysteine to the phenylalanine. The read is trimmed to its CDR3 DNA, 39 bases read in frame from base 1. Trimming takes 3 bases from V and 5 bases from J, and the germline ends sit 10 bases apart. The chain couples TRBV12-3 or TRBV12-4 to TRBJ1-1, with TRBD1 tentatively as D gene (5 bases match). The sample comprised CD4+ T cells from blood, cultured in vitro. The sequence was collected from a human donor who had recovered from COVID-19. The CDR3 in this case is CASSFVGGTEAFF. The DNA sequence follows: TGTGCCAGCAGTTTCGTGGGGGGGACTGAAGCTTTCTTT.